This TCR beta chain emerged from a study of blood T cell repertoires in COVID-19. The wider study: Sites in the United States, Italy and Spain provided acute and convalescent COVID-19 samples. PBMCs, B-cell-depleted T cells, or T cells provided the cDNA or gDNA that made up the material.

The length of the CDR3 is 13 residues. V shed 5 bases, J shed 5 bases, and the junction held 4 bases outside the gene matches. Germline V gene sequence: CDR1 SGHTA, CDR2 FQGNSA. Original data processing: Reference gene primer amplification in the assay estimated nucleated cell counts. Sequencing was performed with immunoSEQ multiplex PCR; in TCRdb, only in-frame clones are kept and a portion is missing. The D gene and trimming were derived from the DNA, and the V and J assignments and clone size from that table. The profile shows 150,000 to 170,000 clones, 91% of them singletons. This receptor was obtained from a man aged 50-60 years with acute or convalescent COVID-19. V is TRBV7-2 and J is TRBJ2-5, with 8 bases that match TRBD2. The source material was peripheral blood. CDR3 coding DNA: TGTGCCAGCAGCAGGGGACTAGGGGAGACCCAGTACTTC. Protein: CASSRGLGETQYF.